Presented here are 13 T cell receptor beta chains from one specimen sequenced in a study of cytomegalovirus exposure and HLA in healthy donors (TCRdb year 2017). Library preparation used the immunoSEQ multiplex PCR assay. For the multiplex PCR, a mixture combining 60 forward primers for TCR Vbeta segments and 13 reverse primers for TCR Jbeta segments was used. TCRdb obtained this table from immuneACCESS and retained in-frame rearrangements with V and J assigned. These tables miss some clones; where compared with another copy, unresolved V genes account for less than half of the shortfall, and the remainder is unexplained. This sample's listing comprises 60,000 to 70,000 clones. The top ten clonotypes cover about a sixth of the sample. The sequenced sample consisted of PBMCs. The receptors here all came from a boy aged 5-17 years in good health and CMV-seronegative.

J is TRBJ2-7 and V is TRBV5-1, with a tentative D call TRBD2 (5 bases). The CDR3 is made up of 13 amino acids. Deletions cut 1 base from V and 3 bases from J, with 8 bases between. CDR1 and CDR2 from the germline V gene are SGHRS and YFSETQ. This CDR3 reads CASSLHRGYEQYF. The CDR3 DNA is TGCGCCAGCAGCTTGCATCGGGGCTACGAGCAGTACTTC.

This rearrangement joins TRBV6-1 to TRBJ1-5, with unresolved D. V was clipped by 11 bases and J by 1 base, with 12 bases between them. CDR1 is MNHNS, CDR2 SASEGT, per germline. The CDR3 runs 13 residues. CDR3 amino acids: CAVRLNSNQPQHF. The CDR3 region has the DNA TGTGCCGTCCGGTTGAACAGCAATCAGCCCCAGCATTTT.

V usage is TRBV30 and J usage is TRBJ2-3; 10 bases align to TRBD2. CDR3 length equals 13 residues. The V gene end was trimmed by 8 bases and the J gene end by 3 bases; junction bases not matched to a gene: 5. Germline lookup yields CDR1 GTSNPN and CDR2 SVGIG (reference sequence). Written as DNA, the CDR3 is TGTGCCCTAGCGGGAGTTCGTACAGATACGCAGTATTTT. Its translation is CALAGVRTDTQYF.

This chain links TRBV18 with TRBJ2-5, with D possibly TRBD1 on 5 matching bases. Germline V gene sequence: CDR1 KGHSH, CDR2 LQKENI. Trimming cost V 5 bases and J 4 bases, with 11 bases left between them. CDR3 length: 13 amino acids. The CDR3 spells CASSTTVPETQYF. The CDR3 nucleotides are TGTGCCAGCTCAACGACAGTCCCAGAGACCCAGTACTTC.

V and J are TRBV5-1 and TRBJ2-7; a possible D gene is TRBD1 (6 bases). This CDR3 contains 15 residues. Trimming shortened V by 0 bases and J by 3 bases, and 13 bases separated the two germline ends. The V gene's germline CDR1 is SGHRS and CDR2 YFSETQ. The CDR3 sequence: CASSLAPGQIYEQYF. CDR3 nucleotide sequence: TGCGCCAGCAGCTTGGCTCCCGGACAGATCTACGAGCAGTACTTC. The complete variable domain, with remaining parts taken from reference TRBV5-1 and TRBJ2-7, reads KAGVTQTPRYLIKTRGQQVTLSCSPISGHRSVSWYQQTPGQGLQFLFEYFSETQRNKGNFPGRFSGRQFSNSRSEMNVSTLELGDSALYLCASSLAPGQIYEQYFGPGTRLTVT.

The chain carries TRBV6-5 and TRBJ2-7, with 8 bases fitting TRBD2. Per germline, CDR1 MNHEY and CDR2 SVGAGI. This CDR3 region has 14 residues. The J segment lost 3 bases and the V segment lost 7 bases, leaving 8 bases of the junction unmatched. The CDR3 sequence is CASTSAGGRYEQYF. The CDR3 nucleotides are TGTGCCAGCACCTCGGCGGGAGGACGCTACGAGCAGTACTTC.

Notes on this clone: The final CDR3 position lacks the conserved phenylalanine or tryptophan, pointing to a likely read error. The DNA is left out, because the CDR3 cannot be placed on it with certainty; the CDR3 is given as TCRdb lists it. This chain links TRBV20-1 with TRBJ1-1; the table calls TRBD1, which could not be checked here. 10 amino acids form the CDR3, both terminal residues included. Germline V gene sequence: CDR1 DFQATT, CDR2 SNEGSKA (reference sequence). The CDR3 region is CSARLGTFAV.

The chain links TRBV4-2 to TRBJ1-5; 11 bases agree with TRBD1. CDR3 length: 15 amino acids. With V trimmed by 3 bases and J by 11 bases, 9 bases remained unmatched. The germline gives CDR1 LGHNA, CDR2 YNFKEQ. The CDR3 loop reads CASSQGQGGMRAQHF. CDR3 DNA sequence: TGTGCCAGCAGCCAGGGACAGGGGGGAATGAGGGCCCAGCATTTT.

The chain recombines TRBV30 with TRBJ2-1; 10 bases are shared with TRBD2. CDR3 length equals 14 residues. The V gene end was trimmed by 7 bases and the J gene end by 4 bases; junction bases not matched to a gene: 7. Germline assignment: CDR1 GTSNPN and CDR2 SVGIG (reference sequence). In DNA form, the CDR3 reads TGTGCCTCTACTAGCGGGAATTCTTACAATGAGCAGTTCTTC. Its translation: CASTSGNSYNEQFF.

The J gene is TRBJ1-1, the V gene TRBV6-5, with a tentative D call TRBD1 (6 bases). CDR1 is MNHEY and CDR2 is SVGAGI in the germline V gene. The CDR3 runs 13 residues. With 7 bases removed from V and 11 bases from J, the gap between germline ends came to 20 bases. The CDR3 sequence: CASTNGGASLAFF. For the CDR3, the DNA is TGTGCCAGCACTAACGGGGGGGCGAGCTTGGCTTTCTTT.

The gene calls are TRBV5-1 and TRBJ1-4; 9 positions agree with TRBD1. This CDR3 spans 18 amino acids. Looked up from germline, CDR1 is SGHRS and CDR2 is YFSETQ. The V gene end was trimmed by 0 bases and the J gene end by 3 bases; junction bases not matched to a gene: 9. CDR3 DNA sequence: TGCGCCAGCAGCTTGGGGGGACAGGGAAGGACGGCTAATGAAAAACTGTTTTTT. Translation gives CASSLGGQGRTANEKLFF.

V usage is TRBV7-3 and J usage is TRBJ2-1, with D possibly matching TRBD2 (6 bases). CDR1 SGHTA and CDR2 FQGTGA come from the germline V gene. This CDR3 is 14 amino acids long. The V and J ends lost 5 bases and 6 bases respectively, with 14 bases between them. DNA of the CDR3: TGTGCCAGCAGCCCCCCCGGGGGAGGCAATGAGCAGTTCTTC. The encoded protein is CASSPPGGGNEQFF.

The CDR3, as DNA: TGTGCCAGCAGCCCGGGACAGGGGGTTCAGCCCCAGCATTTT. Protein sequence: CASSPGQGVQPQHF. The chain employs TRBV6-4 and TRBJ1-5; 11 nucleotides agree with TRBD1. The CDR3 spans 14 residues. V shed 6 bases and J 6 bases; nucleotides not matched to a gene: 4. Germline CDR1 reads MRHNA; CDR2 reads SNTAGT.